This TCR beta chain was obtained from a study of identical twins. Whole-study results and caveats: With beta out-of-frame sequences, excess sharing by twins was weaker.

This clonotype turned up a few times. As yet, its antigen is unknown. This CDR3 contains 12 residues. Trimming removed 6 bases from V and 9 bases from J; junction bases left unmatched: 7. Germline CDR1 DFQATT, CDR2 SNEGSKA (reference sequence). Through template switching, a universal primer site was introduced, and the cDNA contained unique molecular identifiers. TCRdb called the 5' RACE reads again in MiXCR, with one record for every CDR3 protein. The repertoire consists of over 600,000 distinct CDR3 sequences, with around 20% occurring once and the leading ten covering roughly 4%. The same sample was also studied in work on T cells expressing NK-cell markers. Turning to that study: A few donors' CD3+CD56-NKG2C+ cells were dominated by the same clonotypes. Whether expanded NKG2C-expressing T cell clones recognize HCMV is unknown.

V and J are TRBV20-1 and TRBJ2-1, with 8 bases matching TRBD2. The sequence was obtained from a woman under 30 in good health. The sample taken for sequencing was PBMCs. The CDR3 DNA reads as TGCAGTGCCCCGGGACTAGTTTCTGAGCAGTTCTTC. Protein product: CSAPGLVSEQFF.